The clone carrying this T cell receptor (beta chain) was seen a handful of times. No antigen is known for it. The sample belongs to a study of T cells after yellow fever vaccination. From germline, CDR1 is LNHNV and CDR2 YYDKDF (reference sequence). The CDR3 covers 13 residues. Trimming pared 5 bases from V and 7 bases from J, leaving 9 bases between. Whole-study results and caveats: A large majority of primary-vaccination clones showed up again after the booster (roughly 96% CD4, around 90% CD8). Abundant bulk-population clonotypes could contaminate the FACS-sorted repertoires.

It was through 5'RACE template switching that TCR cDNA was made, with a universal primer site and UMIs added. MiXCR, run by TCRdb on the 5' RACE reads, gives a single entry per CDR3 protein. Found here are about 320,000 distinct CDR3 sequences, 3.5% to 5% of them singletons; the top ten hold roughly 19%. This receptor was taken from a man in his late teens or twenties who received the YFV17D yellow fever vaccine. The rearrangement links TRBV15 to TRBJ1-6; D is ambiguous. Sequenced here: PBMCs, sampled 15 days after the yellow fever booster vaccination. CDR3 DNA: TGTGCCACCAGCCTCCCGGCAAATTCACCCCTCCACTTT. Translated: CATSLPANSPLHF.